One and the same sample provided the 15 T cell receptor beta chains below, sequenced in a study of cytomegalovirus exposure and HLA in healthy donors. The PCR ran on 60 Vbeta and 13 Jbeta primers. Libraries were prepared by immunoSEQ multiplex PCR; TCRdb keeps only in-frame clonotypes and omits some of them. The sample lists 150,000 to 180,000 clones; around 79% were seen once. The sequencing input was PBMCs. The origin of the receptors is a man aged 25-45 years in good health and CMV-seropositive.

Sample share makes this clone medium-sized. The V gene is TRBV9, the J gene TRBJ1-3; D perhaps matches TRBD1 (5 bases). Germline V gene lookup returns CDR1 SGDLS and CDR2 YYNGEE. V lost 0 bases, J lost 0 bases, and 16 bases lay in between. The length of the CDR3 is 18 residues. CDR3 region: CASSVAVNPDSSGNTIYF. Written as DNA, the CDR3 is TGTGCCAGCAGCGTAGCCGTCAACCCCGACAGCTCTGGAAACACCATATATTTT.

V and J are TRBV2 and TRBJ2-3; TRBD2 matches 7 bases. CDR1 and CDR2 from the germline V gene are SNHLY and FYNNEI. Trimming took 7 bases from V and 5 from J; bases not matched to a gene: 3. The CDR3 is 12 residues long. The CDR3 sequence is CASKGEGDTQYF. CDR3 bases: TGTGCCAGCAAAGGGGAGGGAGATACGCAGTATTTT.

V is TRBV2 and J is TRBJ2-7; 9 positions match TRBD2. The germline CDR1 and CDR2 sequences are SNHLY and FYNNEI. V shed 4 bases, J shed 5 bases, and the junction held 9 bases outside the gene matches. The CDR3 covers 15 residues. For the CDR3, the DNA is TGTGCCAGCAGTGGTTCGAGCGGGGGGCCCCACGAGCAGTACTTC. This gives the protein CASSGSSGGPHEQYF.

This chain joins TRBV5-8 and TRBJ2-3, with 8 bases matching TRBD1. Germline CDR1 SGHTS, CDR2 YDEGEE. The CDR3 spans 15 residues. V lost 4 bases, J lost 0 bases, and 4 bases stayed unmatched. The CDR3 loop reads CASSLQGGSTDTQYF. The CDR3 nucleotides read TGTGCCAGCAGCCTACAGGGGGGAAGCACAGATACGCAGTATTTT.

CDR3 nucleotide sequence: TGTGCCAGCAGCTTGGCCAGACAGTCTAGCACAGATACGCAGTATTTT. Translated, it gives CASSLARQSSTDTQYF. The rearrangement joins TRBV5-8 to TRBJ2-3; a weak D match, TRBD1 (5 bases). The CDR3 is 16 residues long. In germline, CDR1 is SGHTS, CDR2 YDEGEE. V lost 0 bases and J 0 bases, leaving 11 bases between the germline ends.

The DNA for the CDR3 is TGTGCCAGCAGCTCTAGTAGGGGTAATACAGGGCCAAACTATGGCTACACCTTC. This gives the protein CASSSSRGNTGPNYGYTF. This sequence joins TRBV9 and TRBJ1-2; D is perhaps TRBD1 (6 bases). The CDR3 is 18 residues long. Germline CDR1 SGDLS, CDR2 YYNGEE. The V gene lost 4 bases and the J gene lost 2 bases, with 24 bases spanning the gap.

The chain is built from TRBV27 and TRBJ2-7; TRBD2 is a possible D gene (7 bases). CDR3 length: 14 residues. CDR1 is MNHEY, CDR2 SMNVEV, per germline (reference sequence). V lost 4 bases, J lost 5 bases, and 15 bases lay in between. The chain's CDR3 is CASSWRGGQDEQYF. The CDR3 bases are TGTGCCAGCAGTTGGAGGGGGGGGCAGGACGAGCAGTACTTC.

This clone has a handful of counts. This chain connects TRBV5-4 to TRBJ1-2, with 8 bases fitting TRBD1. The V segment lost 0 bases and the J segment 6 bases; nucleotides outside the gene matches: 4. The CDR3 consists of 14 residues. CDR1 is SGHNT, CDR2 YYREEE, per germline (reference sequence). The CDR3 reads CASSLVQGGHGYTF. The CDR3 nucleotides are TGTGCCAGCAGCTTGGTACAGGGGGGTCATGGCTACACCTTC.

The V call is TRBV5-4, the J call TRBJ2-5, with D possibly being TRBD2 (5 bases). The CDR3 loop spans 13 amino acids. Germline CDR1 SGHNT, CDR2 YYREEE (reference sequence). V lost 1 base and J lost 5, with 9 bases in between. The CDR3 DNA is TGTGCCAGCAGCTTGTTTGGGAGCGAGACCCAGTACTTC. Amino acid sequence: CASSLFGSETQYF.

This chain uses TRBV15 with TRBJ1-2; D is unclear. From germline, CDR1 is LNHNV and CDR2 YYDKDF (reference sequence). Trimming shortened V by 9 bases and J by 4 bases, and 21 bases separated the two germline ends. CDR3 size: 15 residues. The DNA for the CDR3 is TGTGCCACTAAAGCGGACCTAAGTGGTGGCTATGGCTACACCTTC. It yields the protein CATKADLSGGYGYTF. Based on the CDR3 plus reference TRBV15 and TRBJ1-2, the full variable domain is DAMVIQNPRYQVTQFGKPVTLSCSQTLNHNVMYWYQQKSSQAPKLLFHYYDKDFNNEADTPDNFQSRRPNTSFCFLDIRSPGLGDTAMYLCATKADLSGGYGYTFGSGTRLTVV.

This clone was seen once. This sequence joins TRBV7-9 and TRBJ1-1; 7 bases agree with TRBD1. Germline V CDR1 and CDR2: SEHNR, FQNEAQ (reference sequence). The V and J ends lost 5 bases and 2 bases, in that order; junction bases with no gene match: 8. This CDR3 comprises 15 residues. The CDR3 DNA follows: TGTGCCAGCAGCCCCCCCCAGGGGGAAAACACTGAAGCTTTCTTT. The encoded protein is CASSPPQGENTEAFF.

This clone appeared a few times. The V call is TRBV5-4, the J call TRBJ2-2; weak D call: TRBD2 (6 bases). Per germline, CDR1 SGHNT and CDR2 YYREEE (reference sequence). The CDR3 spans 17 residues. V gave up 0 bases and J gave up 5 bases, with 17 bases separating them. CDR3 nucleotide sequence: TGTGCCAGCAGCTTGGTCCGGGACTCCCTATATACCGGGGAGCTGTTTTTT. Protein sequence: CASSLVRDSLYTGELFF.

The CDR3 sequence is CASSASAGGYWEQYF. CDR3 DNA: TGTGCCAGCAGCGCATCGGCGGGAGGGTATTGGGAGCAGTACTTC. The chain couples TRBV7-3 to TRBJ2-7, with 9 bases that match TRBD2. V was pared by 5 bases and J by 7 bases, with 12 bases of the junction left unmatched. The CDR3 totals 15 residues. The germline CDR1 and CDR2 sequences are SGHTA and FQGTGA.

The chain recombines TRBV19 with TRBJ1-5; 12 bases map to TRBD1. CDR3 length: 13 residues. J lost 7 bases, V lost 10 bases, and 5 bases had no gene match. Per the germline V gene, CDR1 is LNHDA and CDR2 is SQIVND (reference sequence). CDR3 sequence (DNA): TGTGCCACCCGGGACAGGGGGCACCAGCCCCAGCATTTT. Translated: CATRDRGHQPQHF.

The chain is built from TRBV5-1 and TRBJ2-5; D is perhaps TRBD2 (6 bases). This CDR3 spans 16 amino acids. V lost 0 bases and J 0 bases, leaving 12 bases between the germline ends. Germline V lookup: CDR1 SGHRS, CDR2 YFSETQ. CDR3 DNA sequence: TGCGCCAGCAGCTTGGGAGGCCGGGACTACCAAGAGACCCAGTACTTC. It specifies CASSLGGRDYQETQYF.